This record covers a single T cell receptor beta chain. What it recognizes is unknown. 5'RACE template switching added a universal primer site and UMIs to TCR cDNA. TCRdb passed the 5' RACE reads through MiXCR, listing each CDR3 protein once. Of fewer than 650,000 distinct CDR3 sequences in the sample, less than 25% were seen once. This record belongs to a study of T cells after yellow fever vaccination. Study-level results: Although the secondary response was weaker, it peaked faster, at day 5 versus 15. Clonotypes shared by both compartments, CD4 and CD8, made up a small share.

This TCR was sampled from a man between 18 and 29 years old who received the YFV17D yellow fever vaccine. The specimen comprised PBMCs, sampled 20 to 25 days after the first yellow fever vaccination.

CDR3 sequence (DNA): TGTGCCAGCAGCCAGGGGGCTGGAAACACCATATATTTT. Its protein is CASSQGAGNTIYF. V is TRBV5-4 and J is TRBJ1-3; TRBD1 matches at 7 bases. Germline values: CDR1 SGHNT, CDR2 YYREEE (reference sequence). This CDR3 is built from 13 residues. Trimming took 4 bases from V and 2 from J; bases not matched to a gene: 0.